One sample yielded the 5 T cell receptor beta chains listed below, sequenced in a study of molecular identifiers for immune sequencing clone quantification. TCRdb fed the PCR reads into MiXCR, producing one record per CDR3 protein. The sample has over 300,000 distinct CDR3 sequences, roughly a quarter seen once; the top ten hold approximately 0.74%. The specimen was naive CD8+ T cells from blood, with Jurkat cell RNA spiked in. Regarding subset: FACS-sorted CD8+CD4-CCR7+CD45RA+ naive T cells. The origin of the receptors is a human donor in good health. Some libraries in this study had Jurkat cell RNA spiked in.

This clonotype has a single count. One end of the junction fails to match germline, which may point to a read error. V and J are TRBV7-9 and TRBJ1-1; 7 bases line up with TRBD1. Looked up from germline, CDR1 is SEHNR and CDR2 is FQNEAQ (reference sequence). The CDR3 runs 15 residues. Here the CDR3 reads CASSRSLTDRNEALF. The DNA of the CDR3 is TGTGCCAGCAGCCGGAGTCTAACGGACAGGAATGAAGCTCTCTTT.

This clonotype was found a few times. This chain links TRBV20-1 with TRBJ2-3, with D possibly being TRBD2 (6 bases). The CDR3 length is 15 residues. V gave up 0 bases and J gave up 4 bases, with 14 bases separating them. Per germline, CDR1 DFQATT and CDR2 SNEGSKA (reference sequence). The CDR3 nucleotides are TGCAGTGCTAGAGATAAGGGGACTCAGTCAGATACGCAGTATTTT. Protein: CSARDKGTQSDTQYF.

J is TRBJ2-5 and V is TRBV5-1; possibly TRBD1 for D (6 bases). Trimming removed 3 bases from V and 5 bases from J, with 17 bases in between. The CDR3 has 15 amino acids. Germline CDR1 is SGHRS and CDR2 is YFSETQ. The CDR3, as DNA: TGCGCCAGCAGCTCAAAACTAGGTGGGGGCGAGACCCAGTACTTC. Its translation: CASSSKLGGGETQYF.

Note on this clonotype: The CDR3 end shows no conserved phenylalanine or tryptophan, and so a read error is likely. V is TRBV20-1 and J is TRBJ1-1; 7 nucleotides line up with TRBD1. From germline, CDR1 is DFQATT and CDR2 SNEGSKA (reference sequence). The CDR3 is 15 residues long. The junction had 12 bases not matched to a gene; V was cut back by 6 bases and J by 2 bases. The CDR3 is CSAAGTATTNTEAFI. In nucleotides, the CDR3 is TGCAGTGCGGCCGGGACAGCAACTACTAACACTGAAGCTTTCATT.

The sample holds one count of this clonotype. A much bigger clone sits one base away, suggesting this may be a read error. The J gene is TRBJ2-3, the V gene TRBV29-1; D is possibly TRBD1 (6 bases). V lost 2 bases, J lost 5 bases, and 17 bases lay in between. The CDR3 loop spans 15 amino acids. Germline-derived CDR1 and CDR2 are SQVTM and ANQGSEA. CDR3: CSVELTGAGEDTQYF. CDR3 coding DNA: TGCAGCGTTGAACTTACCGGGGCAGGGGAAGATACGCAGTATTTT.